A single sample gave rise to the 28 T cell receptor beta chains below, sequenced in a study of blood T cell repertoires in COVID-19. This table comes from immunoSEQ multiplex PCR, and its TCRdb copy is limited to in-frame clones, with some not included. This sample yields some 120,000 clones, of which 70% to 90% are seen a single time; 1.5% belongs to the top ten. The sequenced material came from peripheral blood. These receptors all stem from a human donor in a cohort sampled during active COVID-19.

The genes are TRBV5-1 and TRBJ2-5, with 8 bases that match TRBD1. Trimming cost V 5 bases and J 2 bases; bases outside gene matches: 11. The CDR3 runs to 16 residues. The germline V gene encodes CDR1 SGHRS and CDR2 YFSETQ. Written as DNA, the CDR3 is TGCGCCAGCAGGGGGCTTGGACAGGGACATCAAGAGACCCAGTACTTC. Protein sequence: CASRGLGQGHQETQYF.

The chain recombines TRBV19 with TRBJ2-5; weak D call: TRBD1 (5 bases). Germline assignment: CDR1 LNHDA and CDR2 SQIVND (reference sequence). The CDR3 contains 12 residues. V was pared by 7 bases and J by 5 bases, with 11 bases between. CDR3 DNA: TGTGCCAGTAAGGGGCCGGGCGAGACCCAGTACTTC. Protein product: CASKGPGETQYF.

The V call is TRBV18, the J call TRBJ1-1; 7 bases align to TRBD1. This CDR3 contains 17 residues. Germline values: CDR1 KGHSH, CDR2 LQKENI. The junction had 10 bases not matched to a gene; V was cut back by 3 bases and J by 0 bases. The DNA for the CDR3 is TGTGCCAGCTCACCGACGGACAGGCCTGGGTTGAACACTGAAGCTTTCTTT. The encoded protein is CASSPTDRPGLNTEAFF.

The chain couples TRBV15 to TRBJ2-4, with D perhaps TRBD1 (5 bases). The germline CDR1 and CDR2 sequences are LNHNV and YYDKDF (reference sequence). V was trimmed by 9 bases and J by 0 bases, leaving 9 bases between them. This CDR3 comprises 13 residues. DNA of the CDR3: TGTGCCACTTCAGGGTTAGCCAAAAACATTCAGTACTTC. Its protein product is CATSGLAKNIQYF.

The chain employs TRBV28 and TRBJ1-4, with D unclear. The CDR3 runs to 14 residues. V dropped 3 bases and J dropped 13 bases, with 18 bases sitting between them. Germline values: CDR1 MDHEN, CDR2 SYDVKM. CDR3 region: CASSFNSGSAGLFF. Written as DNA, the CDR3 is TGTGCCAGCAGTTTTAACAGCGGGAGTGCGGGACTGTTTTTT.

This clone was seen a handful of times. The chain carries TRBV6-5 and TRBJ1-3; D remains ambiguous. Trimming cost V 0 bases and J 0 bases, with 6 bases left between them. In germline, CDR1 is MNHEY, CDR2 SVGAGI. There are 15 residues in the CDR3. Here the CDR3 reads CASSYSGSSGNTIYF. The CDR3 region has the DNA TGTGCCAGCAGTTACTCAGGGAGCTCTGGAAACACCATATATTTT.

The gene calls are TRBV11-2 and TRBJ2-1; 9 bases map to TRBD2. Germline assignment: CDR1 SGHAT and CDR2 FQNNGV. The CDR3 is made up of 15 amino acids. After removal of 1 base from V and 2 bases from J, the junction contained 0 bases not matched to a gene. The CDR3 DNA sequence: TGTGCCAGCAGCTTAGGCGGGGGGGCCTACAATGAGCAGTTCTTC. This gives the protein CASSLGGGAYNEQFF. The whole variable domain, filled in from reference TRBV11-2 and TRBJ2-1, reads EAGVAQSPRYKIIEKRQSVAFWCNPISGHATLYWYQQILGQGPKLLIQFQNNGVVDDSQLPKDRFSAERLKGVDSTLKIQPAKLEDSAVYLCASSLGGGAYNEQFFGPGTRLTVL.

The CDR3 sequence is CATQGAGTDTQYF. Written as DNA, the CDR3 is TGTGCCACACAGGGGGCCGGCACAGATACGCAGTATTTT. This rearrangement joins TRBV28 to TRBJ2-3, with 9 bases that match TRBD1. V shed 10 bases, J shed 1 base, and the junction held 3 bases outside the gene matches. Germline V gene lookup returns CDR1 MDHEN and CDR2 SYDVKM. The CDR3 spans 13 residues.

The rearrangement links TRBV29-1 to TRBJ1-1; D gene ambiguous. V was cut by 4 bases and J by 0 bases, with 9 bases left in between. The germline gives CDR1 SQVTM, CDR2 ANQGSEA. The CDR3 runs to 13 residues. In DNA, the CDR3 is TGCAGCGTTGTGGAGAGATTGAACACTGAAGCTTTCTTT. Translated, it gives CSVVERLNTEAFF.

CDR3 region: CASSLAAIRGTEAFF. CDR3 sequence (DNA): TGCGCCAGCAGCTTGGCAGCCATTAGGGGCACTGAAGCTTTCTTT. V is TRBV5-1 and J is TRBJ1-1; tentative D call: TRBD1 (5 bases). CDR3 length equals 15 residues. Looked up from germline, CDR1 is SGHRS and CDR2 is YFSETQ. The V end was cut by 0 bases, the J end by 4 bases, with 13 bases between.

This clone came up many times. The J gene is TRBJ1-1, the V gene TRBV5-5; D gene ambiguous. CDR1 and CDR2 (germline): SGHKS, YYEKEE (reference sequence). V lost 1 base and J lost 1, with 14 bases in between. CDR3 size: 16 residues. The CDR3 nucleotides are TGTGCCAGCAGCTTGAAGTTAGAACGCGGGAACACTGAAGCTTTCTTT. Encoded protein: CASSLKLERGNTEAFF.

The genes are TRBV27 and TRBJ1-1, with a tentative D call TRBD1 (5 bases). Trimming took 3 bases from V and 5 from J, leaving 16 bases between them. The CDR3 loop spans 15 amino acids. CDR1 and CDR2 (germline): MNHEY, SMNVEV (reference sequence). CDR3 coding DNA: TGTGCCAGCAGTTTGGGTCAGGGCTATCGGACTGAAGCTTTCTTT. Protein sequence: CASSLGQGYRTEAFF.

This clone was observed a single time. The chain carries TRBV3-1 (or the pseudogene TRBV3-2) and TRBJ2-2, with a possible D match to TRBD1 (6 bases). Per germline, CDR1 LGHDT and CDR2 YNNKEL (reference sequence). The CDR3 totals 15 residues. V lost 2 bases and J lost 3, with 10 bases in between. As DNA, the CDR3 is TGTGCCAGCAGCCAATCGTGGACAGACACCGGGGAGCTGTTTTTT. Translating gives CASSQSWTDTGELFF.

This clone was seen just once. The chain joins TRBV27 to TRBJ1-6; 8 bases are a match to TRBD1. Losses at the gene ends were 4 bases for V and 10 bases for J; bases not matched to a gene: 6. The CDR3 totals 14 residues. Per germline, CDR1 MNHEY and CDR2 SMNVEV (reference sequence). CDR3: CASSWAGGVSPLHF. As DNA, the CDR3 is TGTGCCAGCAGTTGGGCAGGGGGCGTATCACCCCTCCACTTT.

In the case of this clone: At one of its ends the junction is not consistent with the germline gene, which may arise from a read error. V gene TRBV11-2 combines with J gene TRBJ2-4, with D maybe TRBD2 (5 bases). CDR3 length equals 13 residues. Per the germline V gene, CDR1 is SGHAT and CDR2 is FQNNGV. The CDR3 bases are TGTGCCAGCAGCTTCTACGAGACGAATGTGAGGGACTTC. Its protein product is CASSFYETNVRDF.

The chain has TRBV28 and TRBJ1-5; D is undetermined. CDR3 size: 15 residues. Germline CDR1 is MDHEN and CDR2 is SYDVKM. The V gene lost 5 bases and the J gene lost 4 bases, with 15 bases spanning the gap. This CDR3 is CASSQTISQNQPQHF. Here the CDR3 DNA reads TGTGCCAGCAGTCAAACAATATCCCAAAATCAGCCCCAGCATTTT.

This chain uses TRBV28 with TRBJ1-3; possibly TRBD1 for D (6 bases). Germline lookup yields CDR1 MDHEN and CDR2 SYDVKM. With 6 bases removed from V and 1 base from J, the gap between germline ends came to 10 bases. The CDR3 length is 14 residues. The chain's CDR3 is CASSLRGSGNTIYF. For the CDR3, the DNA is TGTGCCAGCAGCCTGAGGGGGTCTGGAAACACCATATATTTT.

The chain combines TRBV11-2 with TRBJ2-7; unclear D gene. CDR1 and CDR2 from the germline V gene are SGHAT and FQNNGV. The V end lost 1 base, the J end lost 0 bases, and 10 bases lay between the germline ends. This CDR3 has 15 amino acids. CDR3 loop: CASSLVLSSSYEQYF. The CDR3 bases are TGTGCCAGCAGCTTAGTTCTGTCGAGCTCCTACGAGCAGTACTTC.

The chain carries TRBV19 and TRBJ2-7, with 7 bases lining up with TRBD2. The V segment lost 6 bases and the J segment 6 bases; nucleotides outside the gene matches: 14. CDR3 length: 15 amino acids. CDR1 and CDR2 (germline): LNHDA, SQIVND (reference sequence). The CDR3 sequence: CASRTTGRGSGEQYF. CDR3 coding DNA: TGTGCCAGTAGAACAACGGGGAGGGGCAGCGGCGAGCAGTACTTC.

The gene calls are TRBV14 and TRBJ2-3, with TRBD1 identical over 8 bases. Unmatched junction bases numbered 5, after V lost 2 bases and J lost 1 base. Germline V CDR1 and CDR2: SGHDN, FVKESK. The CDR3 has 16 amino acids. The CDR3 protein is CASSQQPGQGTDTQYF. The CDR3, as DNA: TGTGCCAGCAGCCAACAACCGGGACAGGGCACAGATACGCAGTATTTT. The complete variable domain, with remaining parts taken from reference TRBV14 and TRBJ2-3, reads EAGVTQFPSHSVIEKGQTVTLRCDPISGHDNLYWYRRVMGKEIKFLLHFVKESKQDESGMPNNRFLAERTGGTYSTLKVQPAELEDSGVYFCASSQQPGQGTDTQYFGPGTRLTVL.

The V call is TRBV6-5, the J call TRBJ2-7, with TRBD1 matching 8 bases. The CDR3 loop spans 14 amino acids. The V and J ends lost 2 bases and 1 base, in that order; junction bases with no gene match: 1. Germline CDR1 is MNHEY and CDR2 is SVGAGI. CDR3 bases: TGTGCCAGCAGTTACGACAGGGGTTCCTACGAGCAGTACTTC. Its protein is CASSYDRGSYEQYF.

The chain carries TRBV5-8 and TRBJ2-1, with 8 positions matching TRBD1. The CDR3 runs 12 residues. Germline loops: CDR1 SGHTS, CDR2 YDEGEE. The junction had 3 bases not matched to a gene; V was cut back by 0 bases and J by 13 bases. The chain's CDR3 is CASSLDRGTQFF. CDR3 bases: TGTGCCAGCAGCTTGGACAGGGGGACCCAGTTCTTC.

The chain uses TRBV6-2 or TRBV6-3 and TRBJ2-7, with a weak D call TRBD1 (6 bases). From germline, CDR1 is MNHEY and CDR2 SVGEGT. The CDR3 has 14 amino acids. Between the trimmed V and J ends, which lost 0 bases and 3 bases, there was a span of 9 bases. This chain's CDR3 is CASSYSRGFYEQYF. The CDR3 region has the DNA TGTGCCAGCAGTTACTCTAGGGGGTTCTACGAGCAGTACTTC.

The gene calls are TRBV7-6 and TRBJ1-2, with D unclear. Germline V gives CDR1 SGHVS, CDR2 FNYEAQ. V lost 5 bases to trimming and J lost 6 bases, with 16 bases between them. This CDR3 comprises 14 residues. The DNA for the CDR3 is TGTGCCAGCAGCCCCGGGGTAGGGCGAGATGGCTACACCTTC. Protein sequence: CASSPGVGRDGYTF.

This chain uses TRBV19 with TRBJ2-7, with 7 bases fitting TRBD1. The CDR3 contains 15 residues. Germline CDR1 LNHDA, CDR2 SQIVND (reference sequence). V lost 3 bases to trimming and J lost 5 bases; unmatched junction nucleotides: 10. The CDR3 DNA is TGTGCCAGTAGTATTGATGTGACAGGGATGGACGAGCAGTACTTC. Protein: CASSIDVTGMDEQYF.

The chain joins TRBV5-1 to TRBJ1-1; D may be TRBD1 (5 bases). Trimming removed 2 bases at V and 1 base at J, with 9 bases between. Per the germline V gene, CDR1 is SGHRS and CDR2 is YFSETQ. CDR3 length equals 14 residues. The CDR3 coding sequence is TGCGCCAGCAGCTTAGGGGCAGGGAACACTGAAGCTTTCTTT. Its protein product is CASSLGAGNTEAFF.

The chain combines TRBV3-1 (or the pseudogene TRBV3-2) with TRBJ2-3; 9 bases match TRBD1. The V segment lost 4 bases and the J segment 7 bases; nucleotides outside the gene matches: 9. CDR1 is LGHDT, CDR2 YNNKEL, per germline (reference sequence). This CDR3 region has 15 residues. The CDR3 here is CASSPPGTGLNTQYF. CDR3 DNA: TGTGCCAGCAGCCCGCCCGGGACAGGGTTGAATACGCAGTATTTT.

This clone occurred once. This chain links TRBV4-1 with TRBJ1-2, with 8 bases identical to TRBD1. Germline values: CDR1 MGHRA, CDR2 YSYEKL. Unmatched junction bases numbered 5, after V lost 1 base and J lost 4 bases. This CDR3 comprises 15 residues. The CDR3 loop is CASSQGDRRRYGYTF. The CDR3 DNA sequence: TGCGCCAGCAGCCAAGGGGACAGGCGACGCTATGGCTACACCTTC.